This TCR beta chain was observed in a study of blood T cell repertoires in COVID-19. Assay used: immunoSEQ multiplex PCR; TCRdb lists only in-frame clones, some missing. Among 310,000 or so clones listed, 87% were seen once. The sample comprised PBMCs or T cells enriched from blood (not recorded which). This TCR came from a woman between 18 and 29 years old who had recovered from COVID-19.

The CDR3 spells CASSSAGLAGGREQYF. For the CDR3, the DNA is TGTGCCAGCAGCTCCGCTGGACTAGCGGGAGGGCGCGAGCAGTACTTC. V usage is TRBV3-1 (or the pseudogene TRBV3-2) and J usage is TRBJ2-7; 15 nucleotides line up with TRBD2. Trimming at V came to 5 bases and at J to 6 bases, leaving 8 bases not matched to a gene. There are 16 residues in the CDR3. Germline V gives CDR1 LGHDT, CDR2 YNNKEL (reference sequence).